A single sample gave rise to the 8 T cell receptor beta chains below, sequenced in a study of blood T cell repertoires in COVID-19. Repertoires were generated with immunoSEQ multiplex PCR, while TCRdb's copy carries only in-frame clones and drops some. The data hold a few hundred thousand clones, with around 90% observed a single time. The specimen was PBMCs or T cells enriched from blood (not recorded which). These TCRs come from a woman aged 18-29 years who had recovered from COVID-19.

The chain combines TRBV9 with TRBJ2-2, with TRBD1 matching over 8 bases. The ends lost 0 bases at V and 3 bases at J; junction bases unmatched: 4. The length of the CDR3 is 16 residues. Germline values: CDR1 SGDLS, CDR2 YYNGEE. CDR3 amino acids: CASSVAATGDTGELFF. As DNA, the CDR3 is TGTGCCAGCAGCGTAGCCGCGACAGGGGACACCGGGGAGCTGTTTTTT.

The CDR3, as DNA: TGTGCCAGTGCTGCAGGGGTCAAAACCCCTAACACTGAAGCTTTCTTT. Translation gives CASAAGVKTPNTEAFF. The chain uses TRBV19 and TRBJ1-1, with a possible D match to TRBD1 (6 bases). This CDR3 is built from 16 residues. CDR1 is LNHDA and CDR2 is SQIVND in the germline V gene (reference sequence). V lost 8 bases and J 2 bases, leaving 21 bases between the germline ends.

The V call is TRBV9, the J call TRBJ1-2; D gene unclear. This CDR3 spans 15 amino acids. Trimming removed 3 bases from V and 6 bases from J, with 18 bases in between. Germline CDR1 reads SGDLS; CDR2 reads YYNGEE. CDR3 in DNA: TGTGCCAGCAGCGCTCCGACGGGAGGGCCTCATGGCTACACCTTC. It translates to CASSAPTGGPHGYTF. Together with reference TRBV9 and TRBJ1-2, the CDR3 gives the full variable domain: DSGVTQTPKHLITATGQRVTLRCSPRSGDLSVYWYQQSLDQGLQFLIQYYNGEERAKGNILERFSAQQFPDLHSELNLSSLELGDSALYFCASSAPTGGPHGYTFGSGTRLTVV.

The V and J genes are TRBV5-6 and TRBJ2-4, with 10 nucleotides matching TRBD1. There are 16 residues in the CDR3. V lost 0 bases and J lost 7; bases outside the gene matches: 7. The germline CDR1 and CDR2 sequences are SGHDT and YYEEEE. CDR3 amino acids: CASSLVGTGVGNIQYF. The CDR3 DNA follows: TGTGCCAGCAGCTTGGTTGGGACAGGGGTAGGGAACATTCAGTACTTC.

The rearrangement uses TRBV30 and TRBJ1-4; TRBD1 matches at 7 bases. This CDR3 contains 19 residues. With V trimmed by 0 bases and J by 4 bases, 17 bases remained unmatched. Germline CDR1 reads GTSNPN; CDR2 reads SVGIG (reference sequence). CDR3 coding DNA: TGTGCCTGGAGTGTAGGTCCGGGACAGAGAAGAACCGATAATGAAAAACTGTTTTTT. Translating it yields CAWSVGPGQRRTDNEKLFF.

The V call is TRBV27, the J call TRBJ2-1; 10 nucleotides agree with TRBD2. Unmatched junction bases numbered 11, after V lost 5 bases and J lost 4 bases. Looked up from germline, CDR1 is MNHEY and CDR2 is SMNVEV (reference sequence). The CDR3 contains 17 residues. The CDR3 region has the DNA TGTGCCAGCAGTCCCTATCGGACTAGCGGAACATACAATGAGCAGTTCTTC. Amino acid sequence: CASSPYRTSGTYNEQFF.

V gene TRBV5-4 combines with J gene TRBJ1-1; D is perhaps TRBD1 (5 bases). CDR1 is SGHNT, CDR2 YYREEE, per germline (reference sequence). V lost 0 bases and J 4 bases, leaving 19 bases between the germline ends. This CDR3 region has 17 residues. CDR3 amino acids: CASSLARGTDGSTEAFF. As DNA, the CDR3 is TGTGCCAGCAGCTTGGCGCGCGGGACTGATGGAAGCACTGAAGCTTTCTTT. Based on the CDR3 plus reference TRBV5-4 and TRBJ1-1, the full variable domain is ETGVTQSPTHLIKTRGQQVTLRCSSQSGHNTVSWYQQALGQGPQFIFQYYREEENGRGNFPPRFSGLQFPNYSSELNVNALELDDSALYLCASSLARGTDGSTEAFFGQGTRLTVV.

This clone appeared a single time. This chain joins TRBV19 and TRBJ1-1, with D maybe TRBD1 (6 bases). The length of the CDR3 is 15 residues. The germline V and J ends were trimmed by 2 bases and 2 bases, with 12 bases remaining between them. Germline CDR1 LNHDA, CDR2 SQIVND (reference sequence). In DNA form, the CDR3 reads TGTGCCAGTAGTATATGGGGCAGGGGTAACACTGAAGCTTTCTTT. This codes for CASSIWGRGNTEAFF.